This T cell receptor (beta chain) emerged from a study of shared clonotypes between healthy human individuals. Overall study context: CD4 naive and CD4 memory each took three plates per donor, while CD8 naive took two and CD8 memory one. Study-level findings and limits: Some naive CD4 clonotypes, around 4.9%, turned up in common across several donors. Relative to their counterparts shared across all four donors, non-shared clonotypes exhibited diminished generation probabilities.

The CDR3 contains 14 residues. Looked up from germline, CDR1 is SQVTM and CDR2 is ANQGSEA. Partitioning of CD4+ cells yielded a CD45RA+ naive subset and a CD45RA-negative memory subset. Sequenced by immunoSEQ multiplex PCR; TCRdb stores in-frame clones only, minus some. The repertoire holds about 1.5 million clones, with around 98% as singletons. Worth noting for this clone: Antigen unknown. The junction does not match germline at one end; this may be a read error.

What was sequenced was naive CD4+ T cells sorted from blood. Specified subset: CD45RA+ positively selected. The clonotype was recovered from a man between 25 and 39 years old in good health. V usage is TRBV29-1 and J usage is TRBJ2-3; weak D call: TRBD1 (6 bases). CDR3 loop: CSVEVRGSRDTQYF. DNA of the CDR3: TGCAGCGTTGAGGTCAGGGGTAGCAGAGATACGCAGTATTTT.